These T cell receptor beta chains were read from a single sample in a study of T cells in Graves' hyperthyroidism and ophthalmopathy. TCRdb re-derived calls from the multiplex PCR reads in MiXCR, one entry per CDR3 protein. Of 220,000 or so distinct CDR3 sequences listed, around 17% were seen once; the top ten hold around 30%. Sample: blood. These receptors were collected from a woman aged 18 to 35 with Graves' ophthalmopathy. Each CDR3 is given with its conserved first and last residue. A D gene is named only where the DNA matches it firmly. Expanded clones are given a class, and other clones once, few, many or no size at all.

TRBV7-9	TRBD1	many	TRBJ1-1	CASSLGDRLFTEAFF	TGTGCCAGCAGCTTAGGGGACAGGCTTTTCACTGAAGCTTTCTTT
TRBV20-1	NA	many	TRBJ2-7	CSADLDNLSYEQYF	TGCAGTGCCGACTTGGACAACCTTTCCTACGAGCAGTACTTC
TRBV5-1	NA	many	TRBJ1-6	CASSLDPYNSPLHF	TGCGCCAGCAGCCTCGACCCATATAATTCACCCCTCCACTTT
TRBV18	NA	many	TRBJ1-2	CASSEQGDEGYTF	TGTGCCAGCTCAGAACAGGGCGATGAGGGCTACACCTTC
TRBV20-1	NA	many	TRBJ2-7	CSARDLGGLGSYEQYF	TGCAGTGCTAGAGATTTAGGGGGGCTCGGTTCCTACGAGCAGTACTTC
TRBV18	TRBD2	many	TRBJ2-7	CASSPTSGSQYEQYF	TGTGCCAGCTCACCGACTAGCGGGAGCCAGTACGAGCAGTACTTC
TRBV2	NA	many	TRBJ2-7	CASSETYPSYEQYF	TGTGCCAGCAGTGAAACGTACCCCTCCTACGAGCAGTACTTC
TRBV15	NA	many	TRBJ1-1	CATSTGNTEAFF	TGTGCCACCAGCACAGGGAACACTGAAGCTTTCTTT
TRBV19	NA	few	TRBJ2-7	CASSIFLFSYEQYF	TGTGCCAGTAGTATCTTCCTATTCTCCTACGAGCAGTACTTC
TRBV4-3	TRBD2	many	TRBJ2-2	CASSPGGGSNTGELFF	TGCGCCAGCAGCCCCGGGGGGGGATCTAACACCGGGGAGCTGTTTTTT
TRBV5-5	NA	many	TRBJ2-1	CASSSLTGLDYNEQFF	TGTGCCAGCAGCTCACTTACAGGGCTTGACTACAATGAGCAGTTCTTC
TRBV30	TRBD1	many	TRBJ1-6	CAWSVQGAYNSPLHF	TGTGCCTGGAGTGTACAGGGGGCCTATAATTCACCCCTCCACTTT
TRBV12-3/TRBV12-4	NA	many	TRBJ2-2	CASSLVRIGELFF	TGTGCCAGCAGTCTCGTCAGGATTGGGGAGCTGTTTTTT
TRBV10-3	NA	few	TRBJ2-7	CAISESGGYEQYF	TGTGCCATCAGTGAGTCTGGGGGCTACGAGCAGTACTTC
TRBV24-1	NA	many	TRBJ1-2	CATSDRGSNYGYTF	TGTGCCACCAGTGACCGGGGGTCTAACTATGGCTACACCTTC
TRBV29-1	TRBD2	NA	TRBJ2-1	CSVVPSGRYEQFF	TGCAGCGTCGTTCCTAGCGGGAGGTATGAGCAGTTCTTC
TRBV9	NA	many	TRBJ1-2	CASSSGGMNGYTF	TGTGCCAGCAGCAGTGGGGGAATGAATGGCTACACCTTC
TRBV2	NA	many	TRBJ2-4	CASSEYPRRAIAKNIQYF	TGTGCCAGCAGTGAATACCCGCGTCGAGCCATAGCCAAAAACATTCAGTACTTC
TRBV3-1	NA	NA	TRBJ2-1	CASSATGPRYNEQFF	TGTGCCAGCAGCGCAACAGGGCCTAGGTACAATGAGCAGTTCTTC
TRBV2	NA	many	TRBJ2-2	CASSENSLNTGELFF	TGTGCCAGCAGTGAAAACTCCTTGAACACCGGGGAGCTGTTTTTT
TRBV5-5	NA	NA	TRBJ2-2	CASISELANTGELFF	TGTGCCAGCATATCCGAATTAGCGAACACCGGGGAGCTGTTTTTT
TRBV27	TRBD2	many	TRBJ2-3	CASSSRLAGGPIDTQYF	TGTGCCAGCAGTTCCAGACTAGCGGGAGGGCCTATAGATACGCAGTATTTT
TRBV28	NA	NA	TRBJ1-5	CASSRSSGTGGSRQPQHF	TGTGCCAGCAGTCGATCCTCCGGGACGGGGGGAAGTCGGCAGCCCCAGCATTTT
TRBV3-1	NA	NA	TRBJ2-3	CASSQDRRRSTDTQYF	TGTGCCAGCAGCCAAGATCGGCGCCGAAGCACAGATACGCAGTATTTT
TRBV20-1	TRBD2	many	TRBJ2-1	CSARVTAGGAGNEQFF	TGCAGTGCTAGAGTTACGGCCGGGGGGGCCGGAAATGAGCAGTTCTTC
TRBV14	TRBD2	many	TRBJ2-7	CASSQESGVSYEQYF	TGTGCCAGCAGCCAAGAGAGCGGGGTGTCCTACGAGCAGTACTTC
TRBV7-9	NA	many	TRBJ1-4	CASSGTTGTNEKLFF	TGTGCCAGCAGCGGTACGACAGGAACTAATGAAAAACTGTTTTTT
TRBV12-3/TRBV12-4	TRBD2	many	TRBJ2-7	CASSSSGYEQYF	TGTGCCAGCAGCTCTAGCGGCTACGAGCAGTACTTC
TRBV27	NA	many	TRBJ2-1	CASSLAVSSYNEQFF	TGTGCCAGCAGTTTAGCGGTGAGCTCCTACAATGAGCAGTTCTTC
TRBV28	NA	many	TRBJ1-5	CASSGRGVGNQPQHF	TGTGCCAGCAGTGGCAGGGGAGTTGGCAATCAGCCCCAGCATTTT
TRBV19	TRBD1	few	TRBJ2-2	CASSLGTGPGELFF	TGTGCCAGTAGCTTGGGGACAGGGCCCGGGGAGCTGTTTTTT
TRBV15	NA	many	TRBJ1-2	CATSRELKGRGYTF	TGTGCCACCAGCAGAGAGCTCAAGGGACGTGGCTACACCTTC
TRBV12-5	TRBD1	many	TRBJ1-2	CASGLVRGRGRYYGYTF	TGTGCTAGTGGTTTGGTAAGAGGGAGGGGGCGATACTATGGCTACACCTTC
TRBV6-2/TRBV6-3	NA	many	TRBJ1-1	CASSLDSRSTEAFF	TGTGCCAGCAGTTTGGACAGCCGTAGTACTGAAGCTTTCTTT
TRBV19	NA	many	TRBJ1-1	CASSTNMNTEAFF	TGTGCCAGTAGTACCAACATGAACACTGAAGCTTTCTTT
TRBV20-1	TRBD2	many	TRBJ2-5	CSARFGGETQYF	TGCAGTGCTAGATTCGGGGGGGAGACCCAGTACTTC
TRBV4-1	TRBD2	few	TRBJ2-5	CASSQQDPTSGMLETQYF	TGCGCCAGCAGCCAACAGGACCCGACTAGCGGGATGCTCGAGACCCAGTACTTC
TRBV12-3/TRBV12-4	TRBD2	many	TRBJ2-1	CASSPRLVSGGPQFF	TGTGCCAGCAGTCCCCGTTTGGTTAGCGGGGGACCGCAGTTCTTC
TRBV5-1	TRBD2	few	TRBJ2-2	CASSVVGGLAVAGELFF	TGCGCCAGCAGCGTCGTTGGGGGACTAGCGGTCGCCGGGGAGCTGTTTTTT
TRBV11-2	NA	many	TRBJ2-1	CASSWTGFGDTYYNEQFF	TGTGCCAGCAGCTGGACCGGTTTTGGGGATACGTACTACAATGAGCAGTTCTTC
TRBV28	TRBD2	many	TRBJ2-5	CASSGGTSGQETQYF	TGTGCCAGCAGTGGGGGGACTAGCGGGCAAGAGACCCAGTACTTC